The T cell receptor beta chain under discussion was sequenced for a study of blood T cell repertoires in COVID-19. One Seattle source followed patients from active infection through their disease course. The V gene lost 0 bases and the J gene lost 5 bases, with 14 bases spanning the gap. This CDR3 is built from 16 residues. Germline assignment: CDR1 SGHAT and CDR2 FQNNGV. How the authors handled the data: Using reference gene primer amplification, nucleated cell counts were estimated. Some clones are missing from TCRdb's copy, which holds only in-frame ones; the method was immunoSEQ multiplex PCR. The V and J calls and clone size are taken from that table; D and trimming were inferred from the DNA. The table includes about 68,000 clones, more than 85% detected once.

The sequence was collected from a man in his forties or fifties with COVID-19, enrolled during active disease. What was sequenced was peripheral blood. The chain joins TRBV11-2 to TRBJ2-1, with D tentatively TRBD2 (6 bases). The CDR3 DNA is TGTGCCAGCAGCTTAGATTTGTGGGGAGGAGACAATGAGCAGTTCTTC. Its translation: CASSLDLWGGDNEQFF.